Sequencing of this TCR beta chain was carried out in a study of blood T cell repertoires in COVID-19. Study information: Recovery meant two consecutive negative NP/OP PCR tests, professional clearance, or resolved symptoms. From T cells, B-cell-depleted T cells, or PBMCs came the material, which was cDNA or gDNA.

V lost 4 bases, J lost 5 bases, and 5 bases stayed unmatched. The length of the CDR3 is 13 residues. Germline CDR1 and CDR2: GTSNPN and SVGIG (reference sequence). Measured with immunoSEQ multiplex PCR; TCRdb has only the in-frame clones, and not every one. This sample has around 360,000 clones; approximately 89% occur once, and the top ten carry roughly 2%. This clone appeared a single time. The chain couples TRBV30 to TRBJ2-1, with 7 bases matching TRBD2. The sequencing sample was made of PBMCs or T cells enriched from blood (not recorded which). This receptor was identified in a man aged 40-49 years in a cohort exposed to, infected with or recovered from COVID-19 (not recorded which). The CDR3 is CAWMGGVNNEQFF. The CDR3 coding sequence is TGTGCCTGGATGGGAGGGGTTAACAATGAGCAGTTCTTC.